Here is one T cell receptor beta chain with its context. Extraction of total RNA was performed on unfractionated whole blood. The data derive from a study of human T cells and chemical hapten exposure. Via MiXCR, TCRdb re-called the 5' RACE reads, giving one row per CDR3 protein. The sample yields under 150,000 distinct CDR3 sequences, roughly 18% seen once. The CDR3 is 14 residues long. CDR1 and CDR2 from the germline V gene are SQVTM and ANQGSEA. The junction had 9 bases not matched to a gene; V was cut back by 6 bases and J by 4 bases. The chain links TRBV29-1 to TRBJ2-1; 7 positions match TRBD2. The TCR was taken from a human donor in good health. The CDR3, as DNA: TGCAGCGTCGACCAGCCTAGCGGTTACAATGAGCAGTTCTTC. Amino acid sequence: CSVDQPSGYNEQFF.